Listed below are T cell receptor beta chains from one sample, sequenced in a study of blood T cell repertoires in COVID-19. Profiling relied on immunoSEQ multiplex PCR, and the TCRdb table lists in-frame clones only, not all of them. The sample holds 380,000 or so clones, 88% seen once. Sequenced: PBMCs or T cells enriched from blood (not recorded which). These receptors came from a woman younger than 45 with acute COVID-19. CDR3s leave out the opening cysteine and the closing phenylalanine or tryptophan. The order of the fields is D gene, V gene, J gene, CDR3 protein. A D gene is named only where the DNA matches it firmly.

D: TRBD2
V: TRBV3-1/TRBV3-2
J: TRBJ2-2
CDR3: ASSRGTSIGTGELF

D: TRBD1
V: TRBV5-4
J: TRBJ1-4
CDR3: ASSAGTDQEKLF

D: TRBD2
V: TRBV2
J: TRBJ2-1
CDR3: ASRVLAGIYNEQF

D: TRBD1
V: TRBV28
J: TRBJ1-4
CDR3: ASSSNRGDEKLF

D: .
V: TRBV15
J: TRBJ1-1
CDR3: ATSRGGGGTEAF

D: TRBD1
V: TRBV30
J: TRBJ1-4
CDR3: ACPGQGFEKLF

D: TRBD2
V: TRBV5-1
J: TRBJ2-1
CDR3: ASSSGLAENEQF

D: TRBD2
V: TRBV7-9
J: TRBJ2-3
CDR3: ASRKAGPTDTQY

D: .
V: TRBV7-2
J: TRBJ2-3
CDR3: ASSLYPGTQY

D: TRBD2
V: TRBV7-2
J: TRBJ2-7
CDR3: ATELSGGALVPYEQY

D: .
V: TRBV21-1
J: TRBJ2-5
CDR3: ASSNRSSRALQETQY

D: TRBD1
V: TRBV5-1
J: TRBJ2-7
CDR3: ASSLATGGYEQY

D: .
V: TRBV7-2
J: TRBJ1-6
CDR3: ASSLAPQNYNSPLH

D: .
V: TRBV6-5
J: TRBJ1-2
CDR3: ASSRKGDGYT

D: .
V: TRBV7-8
J: TRBJ1-2
CDR3: ASSLATWAGGGYT

D: .
V: TRBV3-1/TRBV3-2
J: TRBJ1-4
CDR3: ASSQDPTKRSLNEKLF

D: .
V: TRBV7-9
J: TRBJ1-1
CDR3: ASSIKDSRAF

D: TRBD1
V: TRBV5-1
J: TRBJ1-6
CDR3: ASSLTGGDSPLH

D: .
V: TRBV19
J: TRBJ1-2
CDR3: ASSIKGVGIYGYT

D: .
V: TRBV4-2
J: TRBJ1-3
CDR3: ASSTDGGTGNTIY

D: .
V: TRBV11-2
J: TRBJ2-1
CDR3: ASSSEELGQF

D: TRBD2
V: TRBV27
J: TRBJ2-3
CDR3: ASSFLAGGWADTQY

D: TRBD1
V: TRBV19
J: TRBJ1-1
CDR3: ASTSLQGTEAF

D: .
V: TRBV7-9
J: TRBJ2-7
CDR3: ASSLTPGGVQEQY

D: TRBD2
V: TRBV5-6
J: TRBJ2-7
CDR3: ASSFPAGALYEQY

D: TRBD1
V: TRBV5-5
J: TRBJ1-3
CDR3: ASSPGTGLGNTIY

D: .
V: TRBV6-1
J: TRBJ1-2
CDR3: ASSEGSVPNYGYT

D: TRBD2
V: TRBV4-3
J: TRBJ2-1
CDR3: ASSPDGLAGYNEQF

D: .
V: TRBV5-1
J: TRBJ2-1
CDR3: ASSLAGSRGQF

D: TRBD2
V: TRBV4-3
J: TRBJ2-3
CDR3: ASSLSGGAADTQY

D: TRBD1
V: TRBV19
J: TRBJ1-1
CDR3: ASRQTGGRNTEAF

D: .
V: TRBV5-6
J: TRBJ1-1
CDR3: ASSSGVNTEAF

D: TRBD1
V: TRBV7-8
J: TRBJ1-1
CDR3: ASSLVRTGSAEAF

D: .
V: TRBV7-2
J: TRBJ2-7
CDR3: ASSLAPGVWYEQY

D: .
V: TRBV7-2
J: TRBJ1-4
CDR3: ASSLASGETNEKLF

D: .
V: TRBV11-2
J: TRBJ2-3
CDR3: ASSLDRVSVADTQY

D: .
V: TRBV5-1
J: TRBJ2-7
CDR3: ASSLEGGEQY

D: .
V: TRBV10-1
J: TRBJ1-1
CDR3: ASSESSGRGTEAF

D: .
V: TRBV6-5
J: TRBJ1-6
CDR3: ASREYDSYNSPLH

D: .
V: TRBV14
J: TRBJ2-1
CDR3: ASSLSGRDQF

D: TRBD2
V: TRBV6-5
J: TRBJ2-7
CDR3: ASSDSGGDYEQY

D: TRBD1
V: TRBV24-1
J: TRBJ2-3
CDR3: ATSDPTRQGVRTDTQY